This record looks at one T cell receptor beta chain sequence and its context. Its antigen is not identified. This PCR relied on a set of 60 Vbeta primers and 13 Jbeta primers. Data came from immunoSEQ multiplex PCR; TCRdb stores just in-frame clones and leaves some out. The sample gives about 140,000 clones, around 81% of which show up once; roughly 2.8% is in the top ten. The V and J ends lost 4 bases and 5 bases, in that order; junction bases with no gene match: 12. There are 17 residues in the CDR3. Germline-derived CDR1 and CDR2 are SGHRS and YFSETQ. This record comes from a study of cytomegalovirus exposure and HLA in healthy donors. Broader study findings: Cytomegalovirus-associated status was assigned to 150 or so TCR beta chains. Later work found most CMV-associated TCR beta chains apparently HLA-restricted. Based on reports, TCR beta sequences accurately predicted HLA-A and HLA-B alleles for most subjects.

Sequencing was done on a sample of PBMCs. This TCR was recovered from a male donor in good health and CMV-seronegative. The rearrangement joins TRBV5-1 to TRBJ2-2, with 9 bases that match TRBD2. CDR3: CASSDHSGGTNTGELFF. Here the CDR3 DNA reads TGCGCCAGCAGCGATCATAGCGGGGGCACCAATACCGGGGAGCTGTTTTTT.